These 15 T cell receptor beta chains were sequenced from one sample in a study of T-cell reconstitution after alpha-beta-depleted transplantation in children. Unique molecular identifiers tagged the TCRbeta library. MiXCR was run by TCRdb on the PCR reads, yielding one entry per CDR3 protein. The sample includes approximately 500,000 distinct CDR3 sequences, more than 9% of them seen just once. Sequences were derived from PBMCs, sampled before TCRalphabeta/CD19-depleted stem cell transplant. These receptor sequences come from a child aged 2 to 10 with inherited bone marrow failure, due to receive a stem cell transplant.

The table lists this clonotype with many counts. This chain joins TRBV29-1 and TRBJ2-7, with 7 nucleotides matching TRBD2. CDR1 is SQVTM, CDR2 ANQGSEA, per germline. The CDR3 has 15 amino acids. The ends lost 7 bases at V and 2 bases at J; junction bases unmatched: 14. CDR3 in amino acids: CSAGGGTIKPYEQYF. CDR3 sequence (DNA): TGCAGCGCCGGCGGTGGGACTATCAAACCCTACGAGCAGTACTTC.

This chain uses TRBV7-6 with TRBJ2-7; 9 bases agree with TRBD1. The CDR3 is 14 amino acids. Germline CDR1 is SGHVS and CDR2 is FNYEAQ. The junction had 10 bases not matched to a gene; V was cut back by 2 bases and J by 11 bases. The CDR3 reads CASSLRQGDLVEYF. The CDR3 coding sequence is TGTGCCAGCAGCTTAAGACAGGGGGATTTAGTGGAGTACTTC.

The sample holds many counts of this clonotype. V and J are TRBV29-1 and TRBJ2-3; D is unresolved. V was clipped by 4 bases and J by 2 bases, with 1 base between them. The germline V gene has CDR1 SQVTM and CDR2 ANQGSEA. This CDR3 region has 10 residues. As DNA, the CDR3 is TGCAGCGTTGCCACAGATACGCAGTATTTT. Translated, it gives CSVATDTQYF.

This clonotype was seen more than once but under ten times. The chain couples TRBV6-1 to TRBJ1-2; 10 nucleotides line up with TRBD1. Germline V gives CDR1 MNHNS, CDR2 SASEGT. V lost 2 bases, J lost 6 bases, and 3 bases stayed unmatched. CDR3 size: 14 residues. CDR3 protein: CASSEPGTGDGYTF. DNA for the CDR3: TGTGCCAGCAGTGAACCCGGGACAGGGGATGGCTACACCTTC.

For this clonotype: A much larger clone lies one base from this, so it may be a read error. The chain joins TRBV6-1 to TRBJ1-1, with 9 bases matching TRBD1. Germline lookup yields CDR1 MNHNS and CDR2 SASEGT. This CDR3 is built from 15 residues. In DNA form, the CDR3 reads TGTGCCAGCAGTGGACAGGGGGGGCCGAACACTGAAGTTTTCTTT. Translated, it gives CASSGQGGPNTEVFF.

The chain carries TRBV11-2 and TRBJ2-7; 15 positions match TRBD2. The trim removed 3 bases at V and 0 bases at J, leaving 6 bases unmatched. Germline V gives CDR1 SGHAT, CDR2 FQNNGV. There are 18 residues in the CDR3. The CDR3 region has the DNA TGTGCCAGCAGCTTTGGGCCGGGACTAGCGGGAGGCTCCTACGAGCAGTACTTC. Its protein product is CASSFGPGLAGGSYEQYF.

This clonotype was detected only a few times. J is TRBJ2-3 and V is TRBV4-1, with 10 bases matching TRBD2. Trimming removed 0 bases from V and 4 bases from J; junction bases left unmatched: 4. Germline CDR1 is MGHRA and CDR2 is YSYEKL. The CDR3 covers 16 residues. CDR3 DNA sequence: TGCGCCAGCAGCCAAGATCTAGCGGGAGTCCCAGATACGCAGTATTTT. This gives the protein CASSQDLAGVPDTQYF.

This clonotype was counted at least ten times. This sequence joins TRBV6-5 and TRBJ2-3; D perhaps matches TRBD2 (6 bases). Per the germline V gene, CDR1 is MNHEY and CDR2 is SVGAGI. Trimming shortened V by 4 bases and J by 0 bases, and 8 bases separated the two germline ends. The CDR3 loop spans 14 amino acids. The CDR3 coding sequence is TGTGCCAGCAGTTTCGGGACTAGCACAGATACGCAGTATTTT. It yields the protein CASSFGTSTDTQYF.

This clonotype has a count of ten or more. The chain couples TRBV28 to TRBJ2-7; unclear D gene. The CDR3 spans 15 residues. Trimming stripped 6 bases from V and 3 bases from J, with 18 bases between. Germline values: CDR1 MDHEN, CDR2 SYDVKM. The CDR3 reads CASSGGPQRDYEQYF. The CDR3, as DNA: TGTGCCAGCAGCGGCGGCCCGCAGAGAGACTACGAGCAGTACTTC.

A note on this clonotype: Just one base apart from a much larger clone, this may be a read error. This rearrangement joins TRBV15 to TRBJ2-3; possible D gene TRBD2, 6 bases. The V end was cut by 1 base, the J end by 2 bases, with 16 bases between. CDR3 length equals 17 residues. CDR1 is LNHNV, CDR2 YYDKDF, per germline (reference sequence). The CDR3 region has the DNA TGTGCCACCAGCAGAGTCGGGGGTTTTCCTATCACAGATACGCAGTATTTT. Translation gives CATSRVGGFPITDTQYF.

This clonotype was counted at least ten times. V usage is TRBV15 and J usage is TRBJ2-7, with D perhaps being TRBD1 or TRBD2 (5 bases each). This CDR3 contains 13 residues. Germline V gives CDR1 LNHNV, CDR2 YYDKDF (reference sequence). Trimming left V 4 bases short and J 4 bases short, with 11 bases between. This chain's CDR3 is CATSTWGGYEQYF. The CDR3 DNA reads as TGTGCCACCAGCACATGGGGCGGGTACGAGCAGTACTTC.

This clonotype appeared many times. J is TRBJ2-7 and V is TRBV6-2 or TRBV6-3; no firm D call. The V gene lost 3 bases and the J gene lost 3 bases, with 6 bases spanning the gap. This CDR3 has 12 amino acids. Germline CDR1 is MNHEY and CDR2 is SVGEGT. CDR3 DNA sequence: TGTGCCAGCAGTTATAACGACTACGAGCAGTACTTC. It is translated as CASSYNDYEQYF.

In regard to this clonotype: A much larger clonotype is one base distant, so this may be a read error. The chain carries TRBV7-7 and TRBJ2-7; either TRBD1 or TRBD2 may supply D (5 bases each). CDR1 and CDR2 from the germline V gene are SSHAT and FNYEAQ (reference sequence). CDR3 length: 15 amino acids. The CDR3 nucleotides read TGTGCTAGCAGCCCGGGACCGATGAGCTCCTACGAGCAGCACTTC. The encoded protein is CASSPGPMSSYEQHF.

As for this clonotype: Being one base from a much bigger clone, this may be a read error. Here the CDR3 omits its conserved ending phenylalanine or tryptophan, so a read error is the likely source. The V call is TRBV7-8, the J call TRBJ1-3; possible D gene TRBD1, 6 bases. Trimming removed 2 bases at V and 4 bases at J, with 12 bases between. Germline V gene lookup returns CDR1 SGHVS and CDR2 FQNEAQ. The CDR3 has 15 amino acids. CDR3 loop: CASSLSRGPGNTIYC. In nucleotides, the CDR3 is TGTGCCAGCAGCTTAAGTCGGGGGCCAGGAAACACCATATATTGT.

This clonotype has only a few counts. V usage is TRBV20-1 and J usage is TRBJ2-2; TRBD1 matches at 10 bases. CDR3 length: 15 amino acids. V was clipped by 1 base and J by 5 bases; unmatched bases: 4. Per germline, CDR1 DFQATT and CDR2 SNEGSKA (reference sequence). CDR3 residues: CSARVRDRGTGELFF. DNA of the CDR3: TGCAGTGCTAGAGTTCGGGACAGGGGAACCGGGGAGCTGTTTTTT.